This entry lists 3 T cell receptor beta chains sequenced from one sample in a study of T cell repertoires in cytomegalovirus infection. TCRdb used MiXCR to reprocess the reads, holding one entry per CDR3 protein. The sample includes 350,000 to 500,000 distinct CDR3 sequences, approximately 32% of them seen just once. Material for sequencing was PBMCs. The receptor set was obtained from a human donor in good health (CMV status not recorded). Some clones in this sample may be carry-over from other donors' samples.

The V call is TRBV11-3, the J call TRBJ2-7; D is unclear. The CDR3 runs to 13 residues. The germline V gene encodes CDR1 SGHNT and CDR2 YENEEA. The ends were cut back, 0 bases at V and 7 bases at J, with 10 bases in the middle. The chain's CDR3 is CASSLDSKGEQYF. The CDR3 DNA is TGTGCCAGCAGCTTAGATTCGAAAGGGGAGCAGTACTTC.

The rearrangement links TRBV6-8 to TRBJ2-1, with D perhaps matching TRBD2 (7 bases). V gave up 5 bases and J gave up 4 bases, with 18 bases separating them. In germline, CDR1 is MNHGY, CDR2 SAAAGT. This CDR3 is 16 amino acids long. The DNA of the CDR3 is TGTGCCAGCAGTGGTGGAAGGGGGGGCGCGTACAATGAGCAGTTCTTC. Translating it yields CASSGGRGGAYNEQFF.

The chain links TRBV6-6 to TRBJ2-3, with 8 bases that match TRBD1. The trim removed 1 base at V and 5 bases at J, leaving 8 bases unmatched. The CDR3 has 16 amino acids. Germline assignment: CDR1 MNHNY and CDR2 SVGAGI (reference sequence). Here the CDR3 reads CASSYLETGVLDTQYF. Written as DNA, the CDR3 is TGTGCCAGCAGTTACTTGGAGACAGGGGTTCTAGATACGCAGTATTTT.